The 18 T cell receptor beta chains given below trace back to one sample, sequenced in a study of blood T cell repertoires in COVID-19. Some clones are missing from TCRdb's copy, which holds only in-frame ones; the method was immunoSEQ multiplex PCR. Found here are 150,000 to 200,000 clones, about 81% of them singletons; the top ten hold about 11%. Input material: peripheral blood. These receptors came from a human donor in a cohort sampled during active COVID-19.

The V call is TRBV29-1, the J call TRBJ1-2; D might be TRBD1 (5 bases). The CDR3 is 12 amino acids. V was trimmed by 4 bases and J by 5 bases, leaving 11 bases between them. Per germline, CDR1 SQVTM and CDR2 ANQGSEA. The CDR3, as DNA: TGCAGCGTTGGAGATGGGGGGTATGGCTACACCTTC. Protein sequence: CSVGDGGYGYTF.

The rearrangement links TRBV5-1 to TRBJ2-7; TRBD2 might be the D (5 bases). V gave up 1 base and J gave up 7 bases, with 15 bases separating them. Germline CDR1 reads SGHRS; CDR2 reads YFSETQ. The CDR3 is made up of 14 amino acids. In DNA form, the CDR3 reads TGCGCCAGCAGCTTGAGTGGGAATCCGGGAGAGCAGTACTTC. Residues: CASSLSGNPGEQYF.

This rearrangement joins TRBV5-5 to TRBJ2-1; 14 bases are a match to TRBD2. CDR3 size: 19 residues. In germline, CDR1 is SGHKS, CDR2 YYEKEE (reference sequence). V dropped 0 bases and J dropped 0; count of bases not matched to a gene: 5. CDR3 in amino acids: CASSLGLAGGPSSYNEQFF. The CDR3 DNA sequence: TGTGCCAGCAGCTTGGGACTAGCGGGGGGGCCGAGCTCCTACAATGAGCAGTTCTTC.

The chain has TRBV7-9 and TRBJ2-3; 7 nucleotides align to TRBD1. CDR3 size: 18 residues. Germline CDR1 and CDR2: SEHNR and FQNEAQ (reference sequence). The V and J ends lost 1 base and 1 base, in that order; junction bases with no gene match: 11. CDR3 protein: CASSLVASGQKRTDTQYF. CDR3 nucleotide sequence: TGTGCCAGCAGCTTAGTAGCCTCGGGACAGAAACGCACAGATACGCAGTATTTT. Together with reference TRBV7-9 and TRBJ2-3, the CDR3 gives the full variable domain: DTGVSQNPRHKITKRGQNVTFRCDPISEHNRLYWYRQTLGQGPEFLTYFQNEAQLEKSRLLSDRFSAERPKGSFSTLEIQRTEQGDSAMYLCASSLVASGQKRTDTQYFGPGTRLTVL.

The CDR3 DNA follows: TGTGCCAGCTCACCAGGAGGGGATAGTGGCTACACCTTC. Encoded protein: CASSPGGDSGYTF. The chain employs TRBV18 and TRBJ1-2; tentatively, D is TRBD1 (5 bases). Between the trimmed V and J ends, which lost 2 bases and 7 bases, there was a span of 11 bases. Germline V gene data show CDR1 as KGHSH and CDR2 as LQKENI. This CDR3 comprises 13 residues. Complete variable domain (other parts from reference TRBV18 and TRBJ1-2): NAGVMQNPRHLVRRRGQEARLRCSPMKGHSHVYWYRQLPEEGLKFMVYLQKENIIDESGMPKERFSAEFPKEGPSILRIQQVVRGDSAAYFCASSPGGDSGYTFGSGTRLTVV.

The V gene is TRBV4-3, the J gene TRBJ2-2, with 8 bases aligning to TRBD2. The CDR3 is made up of 17 amino acids. CDR1 LGHNA and CDR2 YSLEER come from the germline V gene. V shed 5 bases, J shed 4 bases, and the junction held 12 bases outside the gene matches. The CDR3 region has the DNA TGCGCCAGCAGCAATATGGGGAACGGGGGGGCCACCGGGGAGCTGTTTTTT. Translation: CASSNMGNGGATGELFF.

V usage is TRBV30 and J usage is TRBJ2-3; TRBD2 matches at 7 bases. This CDR3 is built from 14 residues. The trim removed 4 bases at V and 5 bases at J, leaving 9 bases unmatched. The germline CDR1 and CDR2 sequences are GTSNPN and SVGIG (reference sequence). The CDR3 DNA follows: TGTGCCTGGAAGTCGGGAGGTGGTTTAGATACGCAGTATTTT. Its translation: CAWKSGGGLDTQYF.

This chain joins TRBV7-6 and TRBJ2-7, with D unclear. The CDR3 contains 15 residues. Trimming left V 5 bases short and J 3 bases short, with 17 bases between. CDR1 and CDR2 from the germline V gene are SGHVS and FNYEAQ. CDR3 amino acids: CASSPDSQSYYEQYF. CDR3 DNA: TGTGCCAGCAGCCCCGACTCCCAAAGCTACTACGAGCAGTACTTC.

The chain uses TRBV2 and TRBJ2-7, with D tentatively TRBD1 (6 bases). Trimming removed 6 bases from V and 2 bases from J, with 11 bases in between. Per the germline V gene, CDR1 is SNHLY and CDR2 is FYNNEI. The CDR3 contains 13 residues. The CDR3 region has the DNA TGTGCCAGCAGCCGGGACACCGCCTACGAGCAGTACTTC. Residues: CASSRDTAYEQYF.

The rearrangement joins TRBV5-1 to TRBJ2-7; the D gene is possibly TRBD1 (5 bases). Trimming left V 6 bases short and J 7 bases short, with 14 bases between. The CDR3 spans 12 residues. Germline V gene data show CDR1 as SGHRS and CDR2 as YFSETQ. CDR3 sequence: CASTSQGTEQYF. In DNA, the CDR3 is TGCGCCAGCACCTCTCAGGGTACGGAGCAGTACTTC.

The J gene is TRBJ2-1, the V gene TRBV27, with 12 bases identical to TRBD2. This CDR3 region has 13 residues. Germline V gives CDR1 MNHEY, CDR2 SMNVEV (reference sequence). V shed 6 bases and J 15 bases; nucleotides not matched to a gene: 9. CDR3 nucleotide sequence: TGTGCCAGCAGCTTTAATGGACTAGCGGGACGGTTCTTC. The encoded protein is CASSFNGLAGRFF.

V usage is TRBV19 and J usage is TRBJ1-5; the D is unclear. The CDR3 has 12 residues. The germline V and J ends were trimmed by 1 base and 9 bases, with 7 bases remaining between them. From germline, CDR1 is LNHDA and CDR2 SQIVND (reference sequence). In nucleotides, the CDR3 is TGTGCCAGTAGTATAGGTCGGGGGCCCCAGCATTTT. Protein sequence: CASSIGRGPQHF.

The chain is built from TRBV7-2 and TRBJ2-7; perhaps TRBD2 as D (6 bases). Deletions cut 3 bases from V and 3 bases from J, with 18 bases between. The CDR3 loop spans 16 amino acids. The germline CDR1 and CDR2 sequences are SGHTA and FQGNSA. CDR3 sequence: CASSFASGTGNYEQYF. CDR3 coding DNA: TGTGCCAGCAGCTTCGCCTCCGGGACTGGCAACTACGAGCAGTACTTC. The full variable domain, rest sourced from reference TRBV7-2 and TRBJ2-7, is GAGVSQSPSNKVTEKGKDVELRCDPISGHTALYWYRQSLGQGLEFLIYFQGNSAPDKSGLPSDRFSAERTGGSVSTLTIQRTQQEDSAVYLCASSFASGTGNYEQYFGPGTRLTVT.

The rearrangement links TRBV3-1 (or the pseudogene TRBV3-2) to TRBJ1-1; a weak D match, TRBD1 (5 bases). This CDR3 spans 14 amino acids. V was clipped by 0 bases and J by 3 bases, with 8 bases between them. The germline V gene encodes CDR1 LGHDT and CDR2 YNNKEL (reference sequence). The CDR3 DNA is TGTGCCAGCAGCCAAGATCAGGGTTACACTGAAGCTTTCTTT. It is translated as CASSQDQGYTEAFF.

The chain combines TRBV23-1 with TRBJ2-7; 7 bases line up with TRBD2. TRBV23-1 is an open reading frame whose function is uncertain. Losses at the gene ends were 5 bases for V and 5 bases for J; bases not matched to a gene: 6. The CDR3 length is 13 residues. CDR3 sequence: CASSGGRAHEQYF. Here the CDR3 DNA reads TGCGCCAGCAGTGGGGGGAGGGCTCACGAGCAGTACTTC.

As regards this clone: Other nucleotide sequences in the sample specify the same CDR3. The rearrangement links TRBV5-1 to TRBJ2-1; maybe TRBD1 (6 bases). This CDR3 region has 15 residues. Germline-derived CDR1 and CDR2 are SGHRS and YFSETQ. The V and J ends lost 3 bases and 0 bases respectively, with 10 bases between them. The CDR3 here is CASSSGGGSYNEQFF. The CDR3 DNA reads as TGCGCCAGCAGCTCTGGGGGCGGCTCCTACAATGAGCAGTTCTTC.

This chain uses TRBV7-9 with TRBJ1-2; weak D call: TRBD1 (5 bases). The CDR3 consists of 15 residues. V gave up 1 base and J gave up 0 bases, with 9 bases separating them. CDR1 is SEHNR and CDR2 is FQNEAQ in the germline V gene (reference sequence). This CDR3 is CASSLGQNSNYGYTF. The CDR3 nucleotides are TGTGCCAGCAGCTTAGGACAGAACTCTAACTATGGCTACACCTTC. The full variable domain, in which reference TRBV7-9 and TRBJ1-2 provide the parts outside the CDR3, is DTGVSQNPRHKITKRGQNVTFRCDPISEHNRLYWYRQTLGQGPEFLTYFQNEAQLEKSRLLSDRFSAERPKGSFSTLEIQRTEQGDSAMYLCASSLGQNSNYGYTFGSGTRLTVV.

The chain employs TRBV11-3 and TRBJ1-6, with 8 bases identical to TRBD1. The CDR3 contains 13 residues. Germline V gene sequence: CDR1 SGHNT, CDR2 YENEEA. The J segment lost 6 bases and the V segment lost 6 bases, leaving 1 base of the junction unmatched. Here the CDR3 reads CASSTGGNSPLHF. Written as DNA, the CDR3 is TGTGCCAGCAGTACAGGGGGTAATTCACCCCTCCACTTT.